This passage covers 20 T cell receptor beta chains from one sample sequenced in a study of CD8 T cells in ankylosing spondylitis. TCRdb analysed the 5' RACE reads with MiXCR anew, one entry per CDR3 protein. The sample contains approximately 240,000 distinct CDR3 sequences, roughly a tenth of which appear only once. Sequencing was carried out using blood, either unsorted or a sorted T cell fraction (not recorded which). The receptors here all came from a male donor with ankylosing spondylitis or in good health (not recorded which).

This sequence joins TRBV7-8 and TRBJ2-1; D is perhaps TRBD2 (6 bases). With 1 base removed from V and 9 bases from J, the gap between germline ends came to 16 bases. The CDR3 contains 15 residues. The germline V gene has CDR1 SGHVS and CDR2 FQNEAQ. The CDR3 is CASSLDTSGVPEQFF. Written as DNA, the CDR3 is TGTGCCAGCAGCTTAGACACCTCGGGGGTTCCTGAGCAGTTCTTC.

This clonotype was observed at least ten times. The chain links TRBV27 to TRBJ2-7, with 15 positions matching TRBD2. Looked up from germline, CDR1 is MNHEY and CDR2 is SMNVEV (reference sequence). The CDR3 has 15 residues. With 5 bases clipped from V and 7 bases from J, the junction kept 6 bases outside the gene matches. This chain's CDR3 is CASSTGTSGRTEQYF. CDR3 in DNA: TGTGCCAGCAGTACCGGGACTAGCGGGAGGACAGAGCAGTACTTC.

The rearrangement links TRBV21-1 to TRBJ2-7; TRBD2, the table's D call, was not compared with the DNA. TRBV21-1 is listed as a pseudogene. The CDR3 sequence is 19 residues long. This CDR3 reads CASSKEVRGGSGGTYEQYF. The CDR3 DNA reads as TGTGCCAGCAGCAAAGAGGTGAGGGGCGGATCGGGAGGGACCTACGAGCAGTACTTC.

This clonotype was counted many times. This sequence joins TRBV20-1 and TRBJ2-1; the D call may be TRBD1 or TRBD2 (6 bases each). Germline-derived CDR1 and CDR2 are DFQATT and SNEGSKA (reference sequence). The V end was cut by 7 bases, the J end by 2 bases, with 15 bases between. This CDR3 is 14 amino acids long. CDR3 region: CSVRRGDTYNEQFF. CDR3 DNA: TGCAGTGTTAGGAGGGGGGATACCTACAATGAGCAGTTCTTC.

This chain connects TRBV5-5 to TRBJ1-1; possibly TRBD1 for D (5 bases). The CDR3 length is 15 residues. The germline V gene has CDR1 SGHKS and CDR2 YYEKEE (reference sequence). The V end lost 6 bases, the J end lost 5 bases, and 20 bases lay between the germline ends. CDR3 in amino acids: CASTNRPSAGTEAFF. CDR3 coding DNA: TGTGCCAGCACCAATCGACCTTCCGCAGGGACTGAAGCTTTCTTT.

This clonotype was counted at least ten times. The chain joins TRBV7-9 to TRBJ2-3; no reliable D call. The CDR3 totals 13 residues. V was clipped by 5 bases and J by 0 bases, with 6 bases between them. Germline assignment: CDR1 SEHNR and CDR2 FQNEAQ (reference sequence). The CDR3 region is CASSAPSTDTQYF. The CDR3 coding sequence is TGTGCCAGCAGCGCCCCTAGCACAGATACGCAGTATTTT.

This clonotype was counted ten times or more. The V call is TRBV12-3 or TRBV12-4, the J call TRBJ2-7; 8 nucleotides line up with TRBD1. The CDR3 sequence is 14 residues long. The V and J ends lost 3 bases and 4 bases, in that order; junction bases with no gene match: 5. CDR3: CASSLYRGSYEQYF. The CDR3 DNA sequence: TGTGCCAGCAGTTTGTACAGGGGGAGTTACGAGCAGTACTTC.

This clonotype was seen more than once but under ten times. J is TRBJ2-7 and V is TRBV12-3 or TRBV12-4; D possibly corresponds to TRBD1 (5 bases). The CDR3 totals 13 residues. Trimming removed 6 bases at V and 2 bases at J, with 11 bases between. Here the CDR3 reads CASSPGKPYEQYF. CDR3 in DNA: TGTGCCAGCAGCCCAGGGAAGCCCTACGAGCAGTACTTC.

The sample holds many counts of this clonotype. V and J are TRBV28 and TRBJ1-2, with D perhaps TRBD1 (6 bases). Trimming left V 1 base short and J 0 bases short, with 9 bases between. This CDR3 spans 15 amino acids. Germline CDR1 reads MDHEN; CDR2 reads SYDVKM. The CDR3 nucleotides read TGTGCCAGCAGTTTATTGACAGGAGCTAACTATGGCTACACCTTC. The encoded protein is CASSLLTGANYGYTF.

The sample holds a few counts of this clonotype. In nucleotides, the CDR3 is TGCAGTGCTAGAAAGACTAGCGGGAGCGATACGCAGTATTTT. This gives the protein CSARKTSGSDTQYF. The V and J genes are TRBV20-1 and TRBJ2-3, with 12 bases lining up with TRBD2. The germline V gene encodes CDR1 DFQATT and CDR2 SNEGSKA (reference sequence). The CDR3 has 14 residues. V shed 2 bases and J 6 bases; nucleotides not matched to a gene: 3.

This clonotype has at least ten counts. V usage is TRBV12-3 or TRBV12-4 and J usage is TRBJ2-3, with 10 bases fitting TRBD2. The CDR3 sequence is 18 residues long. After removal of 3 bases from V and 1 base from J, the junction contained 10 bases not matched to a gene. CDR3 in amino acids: CASSFERGGPGGTDTQYF. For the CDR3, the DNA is TGTGCCAGCAGTTTCGAGCGGGGGGGCCCAGGAGGCACAGATACGCAGTATTTT.

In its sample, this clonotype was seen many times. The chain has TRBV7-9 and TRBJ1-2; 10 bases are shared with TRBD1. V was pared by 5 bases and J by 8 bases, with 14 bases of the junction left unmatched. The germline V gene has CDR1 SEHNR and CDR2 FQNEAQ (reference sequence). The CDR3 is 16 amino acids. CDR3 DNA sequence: TGTGCCAGCAGCGCGTCCGGGACAGGGGCTTCCTGGGGCTACACCTTC. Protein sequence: CASSASGTGASWGYTF. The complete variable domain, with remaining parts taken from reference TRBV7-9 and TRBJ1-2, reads DTGVSQNPRHKITKRGQNVTFRCDPISEHNRLYWYRQTLGQGPEFLTYFQNEAQLEKSRLLSDRFSAERPKGSFSTLEIQRTEQGDSAMYLCASSASGTGASWGYTFGSGTRLTVV.

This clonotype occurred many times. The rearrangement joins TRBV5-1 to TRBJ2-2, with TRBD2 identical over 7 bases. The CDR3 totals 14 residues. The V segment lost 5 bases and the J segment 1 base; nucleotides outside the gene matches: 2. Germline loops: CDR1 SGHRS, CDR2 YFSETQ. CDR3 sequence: CASRGGENTGELFF. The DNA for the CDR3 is TGCGCCAGCAGGGGAGGGGAGAACACCGGGGAGCTGTTTTTT.

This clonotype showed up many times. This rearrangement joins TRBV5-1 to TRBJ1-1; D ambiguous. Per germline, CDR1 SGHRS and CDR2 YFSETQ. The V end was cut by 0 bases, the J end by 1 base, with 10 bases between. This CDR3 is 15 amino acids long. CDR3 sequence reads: CASSLELSSNTEAFF. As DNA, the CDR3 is TGCGCCAGCAGCTTGGAGCTTTCATCGAACACTGAAGCTTTCTTT.

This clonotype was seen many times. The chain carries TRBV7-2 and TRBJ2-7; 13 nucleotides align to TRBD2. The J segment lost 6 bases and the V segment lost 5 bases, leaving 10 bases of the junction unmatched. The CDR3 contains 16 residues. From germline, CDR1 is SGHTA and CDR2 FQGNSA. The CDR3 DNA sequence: TGTGCCAGCAGCCTGATCGGACTAGCGGGAGCCGCCGAGCAGTACTTC. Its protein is CASSLIGLAGAAEQYF.

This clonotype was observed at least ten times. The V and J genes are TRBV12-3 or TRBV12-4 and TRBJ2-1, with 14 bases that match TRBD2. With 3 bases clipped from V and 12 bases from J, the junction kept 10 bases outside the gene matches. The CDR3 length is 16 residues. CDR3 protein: CASSLGLTSGRAGQFF. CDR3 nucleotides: TGTGCCAGCAGTTTGGGCCTGACTAGCGGGAGGGCTGGGCAGTTCTTC.

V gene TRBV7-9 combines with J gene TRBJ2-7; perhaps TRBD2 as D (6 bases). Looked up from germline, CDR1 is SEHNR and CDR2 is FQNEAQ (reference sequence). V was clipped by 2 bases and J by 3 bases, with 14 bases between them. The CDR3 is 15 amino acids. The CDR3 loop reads CASSLRRAGIYEQYF. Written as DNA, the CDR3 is TGTGCCAGCAGCTTACGGAGGGCCGGGATCTACGAGCAGTACTTC.

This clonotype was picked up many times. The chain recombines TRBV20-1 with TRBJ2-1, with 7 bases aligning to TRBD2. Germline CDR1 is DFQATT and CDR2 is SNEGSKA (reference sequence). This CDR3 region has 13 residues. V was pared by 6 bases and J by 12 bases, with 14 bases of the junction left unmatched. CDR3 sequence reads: CSALERDWIGQFF. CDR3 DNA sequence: TGCAGTGCCCTGGAGCGGGATTGGATTGGGCAGTTCTTC.

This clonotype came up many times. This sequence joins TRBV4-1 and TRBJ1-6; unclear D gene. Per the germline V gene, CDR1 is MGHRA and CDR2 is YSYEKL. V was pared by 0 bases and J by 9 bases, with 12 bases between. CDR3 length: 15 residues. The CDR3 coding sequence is TGCGCCAGCAGCCAAGAGCCGGGAAAAGGTTCACCCCTCCACTTT. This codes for CASSQEPGKGSPLHF.

The CDR3 DNA reads as TGTGCCAGCAGCTTTTTAGGTCTCGAGCAGTACTTC. Its translation is CASSFLGLEQYF. The chain uses TRBV7-2 and TRBJ2-7; D gene ambiguous. The germline V and J ends were trimmed by 3 bases and 6 bases, with 9 bases remaining between them. The CDR3 covers 12 residues. Germline loops: CDR1 SGHTA, CDR2 FQGNSA.